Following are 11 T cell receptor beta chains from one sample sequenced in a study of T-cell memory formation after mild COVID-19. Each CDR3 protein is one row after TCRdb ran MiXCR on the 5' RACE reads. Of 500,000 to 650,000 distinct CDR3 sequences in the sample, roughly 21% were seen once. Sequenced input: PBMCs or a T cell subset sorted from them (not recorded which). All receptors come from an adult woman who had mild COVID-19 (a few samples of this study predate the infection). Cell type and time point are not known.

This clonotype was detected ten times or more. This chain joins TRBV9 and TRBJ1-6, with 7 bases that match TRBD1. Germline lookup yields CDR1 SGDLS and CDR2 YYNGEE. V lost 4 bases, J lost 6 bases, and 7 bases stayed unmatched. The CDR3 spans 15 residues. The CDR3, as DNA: TGTGCCAGCAGCCCCATGACAGGGAGTAATTCACCCCTCCACTTT. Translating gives CASSPMTGSNSPLHF.

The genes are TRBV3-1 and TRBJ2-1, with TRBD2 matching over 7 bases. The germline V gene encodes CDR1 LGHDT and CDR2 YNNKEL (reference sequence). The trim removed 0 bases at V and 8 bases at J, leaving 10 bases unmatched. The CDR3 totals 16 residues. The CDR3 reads CASSQDIRVRGDEQFF. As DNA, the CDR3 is TGTGCCAGCAGCCAAGATATCAGGGTACGGGGGGATGAGCAGTTCTTC.

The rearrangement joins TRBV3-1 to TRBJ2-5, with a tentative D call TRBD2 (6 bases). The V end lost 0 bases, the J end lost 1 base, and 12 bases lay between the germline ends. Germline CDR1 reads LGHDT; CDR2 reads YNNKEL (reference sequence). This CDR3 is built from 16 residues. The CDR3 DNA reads TGTGCCAGCAGCCAAGACCGGGGGACCTTCCAAGAGACCCAGTACTTC. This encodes CASSQDRGTFQETQYF.

Here the CDR3 DNA reads TGCAGTGCTAGAGGGAGGATGGGTAGGTCCTACGAGCAGTACTTC. Translated, it gives CSARGRMGRSYEQYF. The rearrangement joins TRBV20-1 to TRBJ2-7, with D tentatively TRBD2 (5 bases). Trimming left V 1 base short and J 1 base short, with 14 bases between. Germline V CDR1 and CDR2: DFQATT, SNEGSKA (reference sequence). This CDR3 is built from 15 residues.

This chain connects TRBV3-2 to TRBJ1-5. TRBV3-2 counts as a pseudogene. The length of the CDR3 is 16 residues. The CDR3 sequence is CASSQDKACGNQPQHF. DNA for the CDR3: TGTGCCAGCAGCCAAGATAAGGCATGCGGCAATCAGCCCCAGCATTTT.

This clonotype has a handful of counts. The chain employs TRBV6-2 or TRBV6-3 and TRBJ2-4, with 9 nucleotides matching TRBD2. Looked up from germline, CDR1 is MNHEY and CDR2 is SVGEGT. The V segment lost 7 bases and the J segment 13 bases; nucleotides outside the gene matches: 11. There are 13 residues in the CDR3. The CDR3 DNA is TGTGCCAGCACCATAGTGGCGGGAGGGCCACAGTACTTC. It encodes CASTIVAGGPQYF.

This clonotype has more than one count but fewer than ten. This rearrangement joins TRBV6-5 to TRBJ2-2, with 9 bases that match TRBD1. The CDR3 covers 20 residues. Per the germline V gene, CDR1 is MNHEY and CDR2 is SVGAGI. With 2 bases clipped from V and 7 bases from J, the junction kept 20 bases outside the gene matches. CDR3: CASSYDRPRSTGGKIGELFF. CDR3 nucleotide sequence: TGTGCCAGCAGTTACGATCGGCCTAGGTCGACAGGGGGGAAAATCGGGGAGCTGTTTTTT.

CDR3 in DNA: TGCGCCAGCAGCTCAAATTCGGGACAGGGGTCCACTGAAGCTTTCTTT. Translated: CASSSNSGQGSTEAFF. The chain uses TRBV5-1 and TRBJ1-1, with 10 bases that match TRBD1. The CDR3 is 16 residues long. The V gene end was trimmed by 3 bases and the J gene end by 4 bases; junction bases not matched to a gene: 9. Per germline, CDR1 SGHRS and CDR2 YFSETQ.

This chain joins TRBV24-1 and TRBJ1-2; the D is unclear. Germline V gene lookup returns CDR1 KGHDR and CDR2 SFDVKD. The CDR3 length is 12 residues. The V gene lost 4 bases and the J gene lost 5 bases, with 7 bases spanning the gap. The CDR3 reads CATSDGLYGYTF. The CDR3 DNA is TGTGCCACCAGTGACGGTCTTTATGGCTACACCTTC.

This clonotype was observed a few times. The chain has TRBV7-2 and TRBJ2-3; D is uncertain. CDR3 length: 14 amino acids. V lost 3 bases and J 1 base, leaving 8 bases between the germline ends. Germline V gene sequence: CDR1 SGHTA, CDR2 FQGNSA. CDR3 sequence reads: CASSFRSGTDTQYF. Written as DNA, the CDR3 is TGTGCCAGCAGCTTCCGGTCCGGCACAGATACGCAGTATTTT.

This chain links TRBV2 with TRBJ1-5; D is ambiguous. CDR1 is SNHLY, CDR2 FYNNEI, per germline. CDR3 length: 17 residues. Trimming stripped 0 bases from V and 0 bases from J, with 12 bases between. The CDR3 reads CASSEAGPADSNQPQHF. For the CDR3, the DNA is TGTGCCAGCAGTGAAGCTGGGCCAGCCGATAGCAATCAGCCCCAGCATTTT.